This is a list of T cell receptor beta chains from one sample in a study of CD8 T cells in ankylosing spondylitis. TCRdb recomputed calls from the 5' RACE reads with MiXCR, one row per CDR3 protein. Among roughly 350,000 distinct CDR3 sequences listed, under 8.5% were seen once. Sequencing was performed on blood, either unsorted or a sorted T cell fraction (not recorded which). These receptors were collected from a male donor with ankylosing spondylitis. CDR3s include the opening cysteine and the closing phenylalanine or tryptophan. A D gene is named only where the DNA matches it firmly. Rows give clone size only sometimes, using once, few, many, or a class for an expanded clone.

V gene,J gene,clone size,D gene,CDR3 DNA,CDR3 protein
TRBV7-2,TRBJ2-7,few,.,TGTGCCAGCAGCTTAGTAGGGCTCTTTTACGAGCAGTACTTC,CASSLVGLFYEQYF
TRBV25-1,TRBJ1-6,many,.,TGTGCCAGCAGTGAAGGGGGGAATTCACCCCTCCACTTT,CASSEGGNSPLHF
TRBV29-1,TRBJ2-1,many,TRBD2,TGCAGCGTTGAATCACTAGCGGGGCCACCCTACAATGAGCAGTTCTTC,CSVESLAGPPYNEQFF
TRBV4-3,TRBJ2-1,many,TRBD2,TGCGCCAGCAGACGCACAACGGGACTAGCGGACTCGAAGCAGTTCTTC,CASRRTTGLADSKQFF
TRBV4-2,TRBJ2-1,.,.,TGTGCCAGCAGCCAAGGACGTAATGAGCAGTTCTTC,CASSQGRNEQFF
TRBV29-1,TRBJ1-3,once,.,TGCAGCGTTGAACCACAGGGCCGGAACACCATATATTTT,CSVEPQGRNTIYF
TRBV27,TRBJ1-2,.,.,TGTGCCAGCAGTTTAATATCCAGTTCCGCTGGCTACACCTTC,CASSLISSSAGYTF
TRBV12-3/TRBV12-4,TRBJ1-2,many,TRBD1,TGTGCCAGCAGAACCGGGACAGGGACATTCTATGGCTACACCTTC,CASRTGTGTFYGYTF
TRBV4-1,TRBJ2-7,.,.,TGCGCCAGCAGCCAAGTGCGGGACAGTTCCTACGAGCAGTACTTC,CASSQVRDSSYEQYF
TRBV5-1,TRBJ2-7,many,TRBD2,TGCGCCAGCAGCTTGGTTAGCGGGCTTCAGGCCGAGCAGTACTTC,CASSLVSGLQAEQYF
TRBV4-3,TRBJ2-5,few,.,TGCGCCAGCAGCCATGGTGCGGCGCAAGAGACCCAGTACTTC,CASSHGAAQETQYF
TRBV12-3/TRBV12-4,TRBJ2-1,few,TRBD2,TGTGCCAGCAGTCCCCCGGGACTAGCGGGAGCGGATGAGCAGTTCTTC,CASSPPGLAGADEQFF
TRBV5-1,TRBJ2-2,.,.,TGCGCCAGCAGCTCCGTCAGAGGGGCGAACACCGGGGAGCTGTTTTTT,CASSSVRGANTGELFF
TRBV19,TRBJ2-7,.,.,TGTGCCAGTAGTATAGCCCCCAGGGCTGGCGAGCAGTACTTC,CASSIAPRAGEQYF
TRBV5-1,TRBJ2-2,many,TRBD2,TGCGCCAGCAGCTTGGCGGGACTAGCAGGAGGAAACACCGGGGAGCTGTTTTTT,CASSLAGLAGGNTGELFF
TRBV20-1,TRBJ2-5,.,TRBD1,TGCAGTGCTATTCATCCCGGGGCAGGGGGCTTCGGAGAGACCCAGTACTTC,CSAIHPGAGGFGETQYF
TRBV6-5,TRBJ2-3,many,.,TGTGCCAGCAGTTTGGATGGGAGAGAATCAGATACGCAGTATTTT,CASSLDGRESDTQYF
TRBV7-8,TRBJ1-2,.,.,TGTGCCAGCAGCTTAGTGGGCAGGGGCTATTATGGCTACACCTTC,CASSLVGRGYYGYTF
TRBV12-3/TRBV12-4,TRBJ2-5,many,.,TGTGCCAGCAGTTTGAATACAGGGGGGGCGCAAGAGACCCAGTACTTC,CASSLNTGGAQETQYF
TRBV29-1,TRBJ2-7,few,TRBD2,TGCAGCGTCTCCCCCCCGGGGGGACCCTACGAGCAGTACTTC,CSVSPPGGPYEQYF
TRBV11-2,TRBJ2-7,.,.,TGTGCCAGCAGCTTAGGGTTTGGCTCCTACGAGCAGTACTTC,CASSLGFGSYEQYF
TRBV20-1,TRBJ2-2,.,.,TGCAGTGCTAGAGATCATCGGCGGGGCGGGGAGCTGTTTTTT,CSARDHRRGGELFF
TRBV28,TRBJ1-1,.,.,TGTGCCAGCAGTTTCTGGGTACGGAACACTGAAGCTTTCTTT,CASSFWVRNTEAFF
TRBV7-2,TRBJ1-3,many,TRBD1,TGTGCCAGCAGCTTAGGACAGGGGGCCGGGAACACCATATATTTT,CASSLGQGAGNTIYF
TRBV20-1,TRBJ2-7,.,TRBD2,TGCAGTGCTAGAGGGCAGTGGACTAGCGGCGAGCAGTACTTC,CSARGQWTSGEQYF
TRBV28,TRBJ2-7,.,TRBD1,TGTGCCAGCAAGACAGGGGCCTACGAGCAGTACTTC,CASKTGAYEQYF
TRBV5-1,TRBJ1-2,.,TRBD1,TGCGCCAGCAGCTTGGCGGGACAGGGCCAGGGCTACACCTTC,CASSLAGQGQGYTF
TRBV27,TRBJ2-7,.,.,TGTGCCAGCGGAACCACAGGGGAGCAGTACTTC,CASGTTGEQYF
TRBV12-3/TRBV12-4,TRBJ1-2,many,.,TGTGCCAGCAGTTTAATTGGGTATGGCTACACCTTC,CASSLIGYGYTF
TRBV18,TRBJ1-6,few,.,TGTGCCAGCTCACCGCCGGGGACAAAATATAATTCACCCCTCCACTTT,CASSPPGTKYNSPLHF
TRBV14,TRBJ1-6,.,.,TGTGCCAGCAGCCAGCTCCTTGGATCACCCCTCCACTTT,CASSQLLGSPLHF
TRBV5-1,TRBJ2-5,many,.,TGCGCCAGCAGCCCGCGAAGGGGTCAAGTACAAGAGACCCAGTACTTC,CASSPRRGQVQETQYF
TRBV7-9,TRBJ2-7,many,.,TGTGCCAGCGGTGAACTCGCGTCCTACGAGCAGTACTTC,CASGELASYEQYF
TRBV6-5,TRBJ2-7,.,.,TGTGCCAGCAGTTACTCGTCGCGCTACGAGCAGTACTTC,CASSYSSRYEQYF
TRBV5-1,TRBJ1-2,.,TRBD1,TGCGCCAGCAGCTTGGCCAGGGACAGGGACTACACCTTC,CASSLARDRDYTF
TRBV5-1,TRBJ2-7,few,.,TGCGCCAGCAGCTTGGGGCCGCTTAACGCCTACGAGCAGTACTTC,CASSLGPLNAYEQYF
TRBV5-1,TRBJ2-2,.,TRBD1,TGCGCCAGCATTAACACAGGGGACACCGGGGAGCTGTTTTTT,CASINTGDTGELFF
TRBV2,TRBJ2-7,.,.,TGTGCCAGTCGACGTGGTGACGAGCAGTACTTC,CASRRGDEQYF
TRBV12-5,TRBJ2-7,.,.,TGTGCTAGTGGTTTTTCGACGGGAGCTAGGGAGCAGTACTTC,CASGFSTGAREQYF
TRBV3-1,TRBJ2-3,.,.,TGTGCCAGCAGCATCTCAAGGGTGGGCACAGATACGCAGTATTTT,CASSISRVGTDTQYF
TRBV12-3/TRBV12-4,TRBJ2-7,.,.,TGTGCCAGCAGTTTTACAACGTACGAGCAGTACTTC,CASSFTTYEQYF
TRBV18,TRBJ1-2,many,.,TGTGCCAGCTCACAGGGCTATGGCTACACCTTC,CASSQGYGYTF
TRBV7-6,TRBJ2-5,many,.,TGTGCCAGCAGCTTAGGAGCGGGTTCAGGGGAGACCCAGTACTTC,CASSLGAGSGETQYF
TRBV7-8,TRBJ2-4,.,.,TGTGCCAGCAGCCCCAACGGGGTCCTAGCCAAAAACATTCAGTACTTC,CASSPNGVLAKNIQYF
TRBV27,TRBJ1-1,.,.,TGTGCCAGCAGTCTCAGCGGGGGCATGAACACTGAAGCTTTCTTT,CASSLSGGMNTEAFF
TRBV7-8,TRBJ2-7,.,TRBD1,TGTGCCAGCAGCTTAAGAGACAGGGCGGTGAGGGAGCAGTACTTC,CASSLRDRAVREQYF
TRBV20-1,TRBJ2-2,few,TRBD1,TGCAGTGCAAAGAACAGGGGGGAAATCACCGGGGAGCTGTTTTTT,CSAKNRGEITGELFF